The sequence of this T cell receptor (beta chain) was determined in a study of T cell responses to AZD1222 COVID-19 vaccine. CDR3 length equals 11 residues. Germline V gene sequence: CDR1 GTSNPN, CDR2 SVGIG (reference sequence). Libraries were prepared by immunoSEQ multiplex PCR; TCRdb keeps only in-frame clonotypes and omits some of them. This table holds about 83,000 clones, approximately 85% found once. The specimen comprised peripheral blood, sampled 28 days after the second AZD1222 dose. This sequence was found in an adult who received the AZD1222 COVID-19 vaccine. V is TRBV30 and J is TRBJ1-1, with a weak D call TRBD1 (6 bases). This CDR3 is CALQGLSEAFF. Written as DNA, the CDR3 is TGTGCTCTACAGGGATTATCTGAAGCTTTCTTT.